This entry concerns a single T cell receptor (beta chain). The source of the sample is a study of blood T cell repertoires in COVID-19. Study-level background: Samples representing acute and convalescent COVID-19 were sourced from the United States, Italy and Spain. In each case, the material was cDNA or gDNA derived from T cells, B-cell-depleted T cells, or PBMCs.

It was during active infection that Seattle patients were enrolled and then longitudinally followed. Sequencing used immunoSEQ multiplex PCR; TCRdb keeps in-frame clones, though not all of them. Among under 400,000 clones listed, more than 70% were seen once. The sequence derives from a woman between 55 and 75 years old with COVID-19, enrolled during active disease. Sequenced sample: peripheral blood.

The CDR3 here is CASSLVGSLGIQYF. DNA for the CDR3: TGTGCCAGCAGCTTAGTCGGGAGTTTGGGCATTCAGTACTTC. The chain employs TRBV11-2 and TRBJ2-4, with D tentatively TRBD2 (6 bases). Trimming took off 1 base at V and 9 bases at J, with 13 bases between the two ends. CDR3 length: 14 residues. Per germline, CDR1 SGHAT and CDR2 FQNNGV.